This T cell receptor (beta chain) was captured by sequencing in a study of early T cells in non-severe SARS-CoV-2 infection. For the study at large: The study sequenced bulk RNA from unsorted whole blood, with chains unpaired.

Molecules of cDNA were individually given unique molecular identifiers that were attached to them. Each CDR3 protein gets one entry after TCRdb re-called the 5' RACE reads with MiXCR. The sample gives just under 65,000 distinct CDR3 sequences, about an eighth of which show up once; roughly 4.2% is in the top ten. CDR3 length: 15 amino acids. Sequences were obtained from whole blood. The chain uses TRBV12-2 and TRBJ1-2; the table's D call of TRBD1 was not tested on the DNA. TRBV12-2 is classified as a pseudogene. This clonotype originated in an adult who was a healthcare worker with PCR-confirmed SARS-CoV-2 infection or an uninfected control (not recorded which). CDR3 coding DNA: TGTGCAAGTCGCTTGTGGACAGAAGCTAACTATGGCTACACCTTC. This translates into CASRLWTEANYGYTF.